What follows describes a single T cell receptor beta chain. Sequenced by immunoSEQ multiplex PCR; TCRdb stores in-frame clones only, minus some. The table includes about 46,000 clones, 86% detected once. Recruitment covered fewer than 25 US areas and drew participants whose ages spanned about 18 to 100 years. Donors were grouped by their self-reported clinical history. What the recovered Cohort 3 donors had was two negative PCRs, clearance, or symptom resolution. The entry originates in a study of blood T cell repertoires in COVID-19. About the study: COVID-19 samples, acute and convalescent, were from the United States, Italy and Spain.

What was sequenced was PBMCs or T cells enriched from blood (not recorded which). The clonotype comes from a woman aged 50 to 65 who had recovered from COVID-19.

CDR3 amino acids: CASSTGGQGRYEQYF. The CDR3 DNA reads TGTGCCAGCAGTACGGGGGGACAGGGTCGATACGAGCAGTACTTC. The genes are TRBV5-5 and TRBJ2-7, with TRBD1 matching 9 bases. The CDR3 spans 15 residues. V gave up 5 bases and J gave up 4 bases; unmatched junction bases: 10. In germline, CDR1 is SGHKS, CDR2 YYEKEE (reference sequence).